This TCR beta chain was sequenced in a study of T cells after yellow fever vaccination. Study-level points and caveats: Highly abundant clonotypes carried over from the bulk population could end up in FACS-sorted repertoires as contaminants.

The germline V gene has CDR1 MNHEY and CDR2 SVGEGT. Trimming pared 7 bases from V and 4 bases from J, leaving 7 bases between. This CDR3 has 11 residues. This clonotype was seen at least ten times. Its specificity is not known. TCRdb processed the 5' RACE reads anew with MiXCR; each CDR3 protein has one entry. The data contain hundreds of thousands of distinct CDR3 sequences, around 12% of them singletons. The sample was PBMCs, taken on the day of the yellow fever booster vaccination. The TCR was taken from a young man who received the YFV17D yellow fever vaccine. The chain employs TRBV6-2 or TRBV6-3 and TRBJ2-5; no clear D. The CDR3 coding sequence is TGTGCCAGCACGCGGCGAGAGACCCAGTACTTC. Its protein product is CASTRRETQYF.